The sequence of this TCR beta chain was determined in a study of T cell responses to AZD1222 COVID-19 vaccine. Study-wide points: Most donors were white British and more were female, and clonal diversity was possibly underestimated. Increased Spike-specific TCR breadth and depth were observed after two AZD1222 doses. Of spike-specific TCRs, nearly half reportedly target regions left unmutated in variants.

On this clone itself: Antigen specificity is unknown.

The method was immunoSEQ multiplex PCR; TCRdb's version includes in-frame clones alone and lacks a portion of them. The sample shows about 82,000 clones, approximately 90% of them seen only once. This sequence was found in an adult in good health. Source: peripheral blood, taken on day 0 of AZD1222 vaccination.

CDR3 loop: CASTTGGTGELFF. The CDR3 DNA sequence: TGTGCCAGCACCACTGGGGGCACCGGGGAGCTGTTTTTT. The gene calls are TRBV27 and TRBJ2-2, with D perhaps matching TRBD1 or TRBD2 (5 bases each). This CDR3 comprises 13 residues. Germline V gives CDR1 MNHEY, CDR2 SMNVEV (reference sequence). Trimming pared 7 bases from V and 4 bases from J, leaving 10 bases between.